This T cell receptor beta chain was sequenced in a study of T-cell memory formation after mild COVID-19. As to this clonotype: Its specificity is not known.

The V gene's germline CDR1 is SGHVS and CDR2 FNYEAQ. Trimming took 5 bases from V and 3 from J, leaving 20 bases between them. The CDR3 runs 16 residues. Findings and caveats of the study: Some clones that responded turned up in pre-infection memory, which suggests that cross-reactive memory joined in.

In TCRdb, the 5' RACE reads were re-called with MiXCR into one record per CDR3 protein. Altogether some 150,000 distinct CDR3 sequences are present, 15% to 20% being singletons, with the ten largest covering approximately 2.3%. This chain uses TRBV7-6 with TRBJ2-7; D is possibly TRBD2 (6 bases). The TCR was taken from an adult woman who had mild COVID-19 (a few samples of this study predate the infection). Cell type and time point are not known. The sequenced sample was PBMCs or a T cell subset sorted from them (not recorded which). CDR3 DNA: TGTGCCAGCAGCCGATATGGCCGGGACTTAGACTACGAGCAGTACTTC. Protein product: CASSRYGRDLDYEQYF.